The source of this T cell receptor (beta chain) is a study of T cell changes during pregnancy in multiple sclerosis. The germline V gene encodes CDR1 LGHNA and CDR2 YNFKEQ. After removal of 2 bases from V and 2 bases from J, the junction contained 15 bases not matched to a gene. CDR3 length: 19 residues. Data came from immunoSEQ multiplex PCR; TCRdb stores just in-frame clones and leaves some out. The table includes about 110,000 clones, around 90% detected once. The starting material was peripheral blood, obtained in the third trimester of pregnancy. The chain links TRBV4-2 to TRBJ2-3, with 8 bases lining up with TRBD2. This receptor was identified in a female donor with multiple sclerosis, enrolled in a pregnancy study. CDR3 residues: CASSQQGSSGSTITDTQYF. The CDR3 nucleotides are TGTGCCAGCAGCCAACAAGGATCTAGCGGGTCGACGATCACAGATACGCAGTATTTT.